The sequence of this T cell receptor beta chain was determined in a study of blood T cell repertoires in COVID-19. The protocol was immunoSEQ multiplex PCR, while the TCRdb copy is restricted to in-frame clones and leaves out a portion. The repertoire includes 110,000 or so clones, about 88% of them detected once, and 7.5% to 9.5% sits in the top ten. This clone was seen a few times. Sequenced sample: peripheral blood. This clonotype was obtained from a woman in her sixties or seventies who had recovered from COVID-19.

The CDR3 loop is CASSDSGQGANQPQHF. CDR3 nucleotides: TGTGCCAGCAGCGACTCCGGACAGGGGGCGAATCAGCCCCAGCATTTT. The chain joins TRBV5-6 to TRBJ1-5; 11 nucleotides line up with TRBD1. The V gene's germline CDR1 is SGHDT and CDR2 YYEEEE. This CDR3 is built from 16 residues. Trimming removed 4 bases from V and 4 bases from J; junction bases left unmatched: 7.